The present T cell receptor beta chain was sequenced within a study of Ad26.COV2.S vaccination and SARS-CoV-2 variants. Germline V gene lookup returns CDR1 GTSNPN and CDR2 SVGIG (reference sequence). The ends lost 3 bases at V and 7 bases at J; junction bases unmatched: 8. This CDR3 region has 15 residues. Sequencing used immunoSEQ multiplex PCR; TCRdb keeps in-frame clones, though not all of them. This sample carries about 400,000 clones, 88% of them seen once, and the ten largest clones take less than 4%. Treatment meaning: roughly 19 received Ad26.COV2.S at low or high dose, single or two shots; about 5 received placebo; per-sample allocation not given. The samples date from day 63 after the first vaccine or placebo injection.

The sequence was collected from a person aged 18-65 years who received the Ad26.COV2.S COVID-19 vaccine or a placebo. The material was peripheral blood, obtained in a trial of Ad26.COV2.S vaccine versus placebo. This chain joins TRBV30 and TRBJ2-1; 11 nucleotides line up with TRBD2. The CDR3 coding sequence is TGTGCCTGGAGCCCGGGTCTAGCGGGGGGTAATGAGCAGTTCTTC. Translated: CAWSPGLAGGNEQFF.